This T cell receptor (beta chain) was identified in a study of blood T cell repertoires in COVID-19. Study as a whole: PBMCs, B-cell-depleted T cells, or T cells provided the cDNA or gDNA that made up the material.

TCRdb keeps only in-frame clones here, not all; method: immunoSEQ multiplex PCR. Among over 250,000 clones, over 75% were seen once, and the ten largest hold roughly 11%. V shed 6 bases, J shed 2 bases, and the junction held 7 bases outside the gene matches. The CDR3 loop spans 14 amino acids. CDR1 and CDR2 from the germline V gene are MNHEY and SVGAGI. The V call is TRBV6-5, the J call TRBJ2-7, with 7 bases fitting TRBD1. Sequenced: peripheral blood. The receptor was derived from a woman in her 70s with acute or convalescent COVID-19. CDR3 in DNA: TGTGCCAGCAGCCGCCGGGACAGCACCTACGAGCAGTACTTC. Amino acids: CASSRRDSTYEQYF.